The TCR beta chain described here comes from a study of blood T cell repertoires in COVID-19 (dated by TCRdb to 2019 to 2021). Study-wide context: The collaborator samples originated in the United States, Italy and Spain and spanned the acute and convalescent phases of COVID-19. The material from the prospective study consisted of cDNA or gDNA derived from T cells, B-cell-depleted T cells, or PBMCs. Subjects who had been exposed to COVID-19, were actively infected with it, or had recovered from it provided the deeply sampled blood TCRbeta repertoires that made up the dataset. A freely available public database, intended as a resource for researchers studying the immune response to SARS-CoV-2, is where the repertoires were released. Samples came from the ongoing ImmuneRACE study (first 160 participants) plus 1,254 subjects from 6 global collaborators. Sample metadata almost always included a de-identified subject ID, COVID-19 status, age in years and sex. HLA class I and class II types, where available, came from metadata supplied by the sample provider rather than from assay-based typing.

What the authors observed across the whole study: The amount of clinical and demographic metadata varied by source and participant and was provided uncurated.

TCRbeta CDR3 regions were amplified from genomic DNA using the immunoSEQ Assay, a bias-controlled multiplex PCR. In the source study's methods: Within the assay, amplification of reference gene primers was used to estimate how many nucleated cells each sample contained. Sequence reads were collapsed and filtered to measure the absolute abundance of every unique TCRbeta CDR3 rearrangement. For each sample, productive Simpson clonality was calculated as the square root of Simpson's diversity index over productive rearrangements. TCRdb holds this immuneACCESS table with in-frame rearrangements only. Some clones are missing; in checked studies, unresolved V genes explain under half, and the rest has no known cause. V and J calls and clone size are copied from that table; D and trimming were computed from the DNA. In all, the sample holds roughly 300,000 clones, and approximately 91% of those were seen once. Approximately 2.4% of the sample lies in the top ten.

Participants in the prospective study were aged roughly 18 to 100 years, lived in some 24 United States geographic areas, and enrolled through a virtual design. In the prospective study, participants were assigned to cohorts based on the clinical history participants reported in a screening survey and a study questionnaire. Each participant in the prospective study had whole blood, serum and a nasopharyngeal or oropharyngeal swab collected by mobile phlebotomists. Over an approximately two-month period, participants in the prospective study had the option of providing additional blood draws and questionnaires. Blood samples from the prospective study were shipped frozen or at room temperature prior to DNA extraction. CDR1 and CDR2 are read off the germline V gene as SGHTS and YDEGEE. At the junction V is shortened by 2 bases and J by 8 bases, with 7 bases in between. Spanning cysteine to phenylalanine, the CDR3 consists of 12 amino acids. The read is trimmed to its CDR3 DNA, 36 bases read in frame from base 1.

This clone was seen once. The specificity of this receptor is unknown. There are no base qualities to consult, and no much larger clone falls within one base. The source of this sequence is a woman aged 40 to 55 with acute COVID-19. Here the chain combines TRBV5-8 and TRBJ1-4; there is no confident call for the D gene. Specimen: PBMCs or T cells enriched from blood (not recorded which). The CDR3 loop reads CASSLDGEKLFF. The nucleotide sequence reads TGTGCCAGCAGCTTAGACGGGGAAAAACTGTTTTTT.